These 13 T cell receptor beta chains were all obtained from the same sample, sequenced in a study of cytomegalovirus exposure and HLA in healthy donors. PCR involved 60 Vbeta and 13 Jbeta primers. This table comes from immunoSEQ multiplex PCR, and its TCRdb copy is limited to in-frame clones, with some not included. The table shows about 190,000 clones, with 60% to 80% occurring only once. The sequencing sample was made of PBMCs. These receptors came from a woman under 40 in good health and CMV-seropositive.

This chain links TRBV4-3 with TRBJ1-6; D possibly corresponds to TRBD1 (5 bases). CDR1 LGHNA and CDR2 YSLEER come from the germline V gene. This CDR3 spans 18 amino acids. Trimming left V 0 bases short and J 4 bases short, with 16 bases between. The CDR3 DNA follows: TGCGCCAGCAGCCAAGAATTGACAGCGAGAAATTATAATTCACCCCTCCACTTT. This encodes CASSQELTARNYNSPLHF.

The rearrangement joins TRBV7-2 to TRBJ1-1, with D possibly matching TRBD1 (5 bases). V gave up 5 bases and J gave up 4 bases, with 11 bases separating them. Germline CDR1 reads SGHTA; CDR2 reads FQGNSA. CDR3 length equals 13 residues. DNA of the CDR3: TGTGCCAGCAGCGTCGGCAGGGCCACTGAAGCTTTCTTT. Amino acids: CASSVGRATEAFF. Full variable domain (outside the CDR3, taken from reference TRBV7-2 and TRBJ1-1): GAGVSQSPSNKVTEKGKDVELRCDPISGHTALYWYRQSLGQGLEFLIYFQGNSAPDKSGLPSDRFSAERTGGSVSTLTIQRTQQEDSAVYLCASSVGRATEAFFGQGTRLTVV.

The chain carries TRBV19 and TRBJ2-7, with TRBD2 matching over 7 bases. This CDR3 is 13 amino acids long. Germline loops: CDR1 LNHDA, CDR2 SQIVND (reference sequence). The junction had 4 bases not matched to a gene; V was cut back by 0 bases and J by 8 bases. The CDR3: CASSIDAAGKQYF. DNA of the CDR3: TGTGCCAGTAGTATAGATGCAGCGGGGAAGCAGTACTTC.

The V gene is TRBV5-4, the J gene TRBJ2-1, with 7 bases matching TRBD2. J was trimmed by 1 base and V by 5 bases; bases with no gene match: 9. The CDR3 has 16 amino acids. CDR1 is SGHNT and CDR2 is YYREEE in the germline V gene (reference sequence). The CDR3 DNA is TGTGCCAGCAGTCGTGTCCCAGCGGGGTCCTACAATGAGCAGTTCTTC. It encodes CASSRVPAGSYNEQFF.

This sequence joins TRBV28 and TRBJ1-1; maybe TRBD1 (6 bases). The CDR3 length is 15 residues. In germline, CDR1 is MDHEN, CDR2 SYDVKM. The ends were cut back, 6 bases at V and 4 bases at J, with 18 bases in the middle. CDR3 loop: CASRYRDLGGTEAFF. The CDR3 DNA is TGTGCCAGCAGATACCGGGACCTAGGGGGCACTGAAGCTTTCTTT.

CDR3 coding DNA: TGTGCCAGCAGGTCTAGGGACAGAAGCACAGATACGCAGTATTTT. Its translation is CASRSRDRSTDTQYF. The chain carries TRBV7-2 and TRBJ2-3, with 7 positions matching TRBD1. There are 15 residues in the CDR3. Germline trimming cut 6 bases from V and 0 bases from J; bases unmatched to any gene: 6. CDR1 is SGHTA, CDR2 FQGNSA, per germline.

This clone was detected once. Other DNA sequences in the same sample also yield this CDR3. The chain joins TRBV5-4 to TRBJ1-2; D not certain. Germline V gives CDR1 SGHNT, CDR2 YYREEE (reference sequence). Trimming removed 5 bases at V and 3 bases at J, with 5 bases between. The CDR3 is 11 residues long. The CDR3 protein is CASSSDYGYTF. The DNA of the CDR3 is TGTGCCAGCAGTTCGGACTATGGCTACACCTTC.

As regards this clone: The same CDR3 also results from other DNA sequences found in this sample. The chain combines TRBV6-5 with TRBJ1-2; 7 bases are a match to TRBD1. J gave up 8 bases and V 4 bases, and 10 bases lay outside the gene matches. The V gene's germline CDR1 is MNHEY and CDR2 SVGAGI. This CDR3 is built from 14 residues. The chain's CDR3 is CASSSSTGRRGYTF. In DNA, the CDR3 is TGTGCCAGCAGTTCCTCGACAGGGCGTAGGGGCTACACCTTC.

The chain couples TRBV6-1 to TRBJ2-5; 14 bases map to TRBD2. This CDR3 contains 15 residues. Germline CDR1 is MNHNS and CDR2 is SASEGT. J lost 5 bases, V lost 7 bases, and 6 bases had no gene match. CDR3 loop: CASNGLAGGWETQYF. The DNA for the CDR3 is TGTGCCAGCAACGGACTAGCGGGAGGTTGGGAGACCCAGTACTTC.

The J gene is TRBJ2-1, the V gene TRBV30; D perhaps matches TRBD2 (5 bases). This CDR3 contains 14 residues. Germline assignment: CDR1 GTSNPN and CDR2 SVGIG (reference sequence). The V and J ends lost 3 bases and 2 bases respectively, with 11 bases between them. Here the CDR3 reads CAWRLDWAYNEQFF. CDR3 DNA: TGTGCCTGGAGATTGGACTGGGCCTACAATGAGCAGTTCTTC.

The chain has TRBV27 and TRBJ2-5; tentative D call: TRBD1 (5 bases). The germline V and J ends were trimmed by 7 bases and 1 base, with 13 bases remaining between them. Germline CDR1 and CDR2: MNHEY and SMNVEV (reference sequence). This CDR3 contains 14 residues. CDR3 sequence: CASKNGQGQETQYF. The CDR3 nucleotides are TGTGCCAGCAAGAACGGGCAGGGCCAAGAGACCCAGTACTTC.

The genes are TRBV28 and TRBJ2-7, with a possible D match to TRBD1 (7 bases). V was pared by 2 bases and J by 2 bases, with 10 bases between. The CDR3 contains 14 residues. Germline assignment: CDR1 MDHEN and CDR2 SYDVKM. The CDR3 nucleotides read TGTGCCAGCAGTTTACCCAGGGGGGCCTACGAGCAGTACTTC. Its protein is CASSLPRGAYEQYF.

This rearrangement joins TRBV29-1 to TRBJ1-1; D is possibly TRBD1 (5 bases). V was cut by 7 bases and J by 0 bases, with 15 bases left in between. Germline loops: CDR1 SQVTM, CDR2 ANQGSEA. CDR3 size: 14 residues. The CDR3 DNA is TGCAGCGAGATCCCCTCAGGGTTGAACACTGAAGCTTTCTTT. This gives the protein CSEIPSGLNTEAFF.